Shown below are 5 T cell receptor beta chains from a single sample sequenced in a study of human T cells and chemical hapten exposure (dated by TCRdb to the early 2020s). The sample's time point label, decoded: pre-sensitization, week 0. What this sample's treatment or condition label stands for: therapeutic diphenylcyclopropenone sensitization with weekly scalp DPC. Libraries were built with RACE. TCRdb records NextSeq 500 as the sequencer. The public reads were run again by TCRdb, first through fastp at Q25 and then through MiXCR, and only productive beta chains were kept. A single entry per CDR3 protein holds the most common genes and DNA from its merged rows. The sample yields about 87,000 distinct CDR3 sequences; 9.6% were counted once. The top ten hold less than 4.5% of the sample. Sequencing used whole blood, obtained in connection with sensitization to the hapten diphenylcyclopropenone (DPC). The receptors come from a woman aged 40 to 50 with alopecia areata. Some clones in this sample may be carry-over from other donors' samples.

V is TRBV6-5 and J is TRBJ1-1; D might be TRBD1 (5 bases). Germline loops: CDR1 MNHEY, CDR2 SVGAGI. The CDR3 length is 13 residues. V was shortened by 0 bases and J by 8 bases, with 10 bases between the two germline ends. CDR3 sequence reads: CASSYSKGLEAFF. DNA for the CDR3: TGTGCCAGCAGTTACTCGAAGGGGTTGGAAGCTTTCTTT.

In its sample, this clonotype was seen a few times. The chain carries TRBV6-6 and TRBJ1-2; TRBD1 is a possible D gene (5 bases). Per the germline V gene, CDR1 is MNHNY and CDR2 is SVGAGI (reference sequence). The CDR3 sequence is 12 residues long. The germline V and J ends were trimmed by 2 bases and 6 bases, with 7 bases remaining between them. Here the CDR3 reads CASSYRDDGYTF. The CDR3, as DNA: TGTGCCAGCAGTTACCGGGACGATGGCTACACCTTC.

This clonotype was counted at least ten times. The V gene is TRBV7-9, the J gene TRBJ2-7; 7 bases agree with TRBD1. This CDR3 comprises 13 residues. J lost 2 bases, V lost 5 bases, and 3 bases had no gene match. Germline V gene sequence: CDR1 SEHNR, CDR2 FQNEAQ (reference sequence). The CDR3 sequence is CASSAGTAYEQYF. CDR3 bases: TGTGCCAGCAGCGCAGGGACAGCCTACGAGCAGTACTTC.

V usage is TRBV30 and J usage is TRBJ1-1; 10 bases match TRBD1. From germline, CDR1 is GTSNPN and CDR2 SVGIG (reference sequence). V was clipped by 5 bases and J by 5 bases; unmatched bases: 8. This CDR3 is built from 14 residues. CDR3 DNA sequence: TGTGCCTGGGCGGGACAGGGGATGGGGACTGAAGCTTTCTTT. It encodes CAWAGQGMGTEAFF. The full variable domain, with the rest looked up from reference TRBV30 and TRBJ1-1, is SQTIHQWPATLVQPVGSPLSLECTVEGTSNPNLYWYRQAAGRGLQLLFYSVGIGQISSEVPQNLSASRPQDRQFILSSKKLLLSDSGFYLCAWAGQGMGTEAFFGQGTRLTVV.

This clonotype came up a few times. V gene TRBV11-2 combines with J gene TRBJ2-3; D not resolved. The CDR3 has 13 amino acids. The V end lost 3 bases, the J end lost 6 bases, and 10 bases lay between the germline ends. Germline values: CDR1 SGHAT, CDR2 FQNNGV. This CDR3 is CASSFDPSDTQYF. The CDR3 coding sequence is TGTGCCAGCAGCTTCGACCCCTCCGATACGCAGTATTTT.